This T cell receptor (beta chain) appears in the sequencing data of a study of T-cell reconstitution after alpha-beta-depleted transplantation in children. The CDR3 is 13 residues long. V lost 10 bases, J lost 4 bases, and 15 bases lay in between. A TCRbeta library incorporating unique molecular identifiers was prepared. Using its own MiXCR run on the PCR reads, TCRdb lists one record per CDR3 protein. Of 490,000 or so distinct CDR3 sequences detected, 9.5% to 15% appear once; the ten largest clones hold under 7%. The sequence was obtained from a human donor who donated a stem cell graft to a child with combined immunodeficiency. V usage is TRBV12-3 or TRBV12-4 and J usage is TRBJ2-3, with a weak D call TRBD2 (6 bases). The material was PBMCs from the stem cell graft donor, obtained from the stem cell graft. CDR3 region: CATTGGVADTQYF. CDR3 nucleotides: TGTGCCACCACCGGGGGAGTGGCAGATACGCAGTATTTT.